The 28 T cell receptor beta chains reported below all come from one sample, sequenced in a study of OX40 agonist ivuxolimab in advanced cancers. TCRdb keeps only in-frame clones here, not all; method: immunoSEQ multiplex PCR. The profile covers 45,000 to 60,000 clones, with 80% appearing a single time and under 4.5% taken by the ten largest. The sample in question was CD4+ or CD8+ T cells sorted from blood, obtained in a trial of the OX40 agonist ivuxolimab. The receptors originated from an adult with an advanced solid tumor such as melanoma, head and neck, liver or kidney cancer.

J is TRBJ2-7 and V is TRBV11-3, with D perhaps TRBD2 (6 bases). CDR3 length equals 13 residues. Germline CDR1 is SGHNT and CDR2 is YENEEA. V lost 1 base, J lost 6 bases, and 10 bases lay in between. The CDR3 sequence is CASSLGRGREQYF. As DNA, the CDR3 is TGTGCCAGCAGCTTAGGGAGGGGACGCGAGCAGTACTTC.

This chain links TRBV9 with TRBJ1-1; D is undetermined. V lost 4 bases to trimming and J lost 3 bases, with 10 bases between them. This CDR3 is 13 amino acids long. Germline V gives CDR1 SGDLS, CDR2 YYNGEE. The CDR3 nucleotides are TGTGCCAGCAGCCCCCTGGGTGACACTGAAGCTTTCTTT. Its translation: CASSPLGDTEAFF.

The chain has TRBV7-9 and TRBJ2-1, with TRBD1 matching over 7 bases. V shed 6 bases and J 1 base; nucleotides not matched to a gene: 3. Germline CDR1 SEHNR, CDR2 FQNEAQ (reference sequence). This CDR3 region has 14 residues. The CDR3 here is CASRYRGSYNEQFF. CDR3 DNA sequence: TGTGCCAGCAGGTACAGGGGATCCTACAATGAGCAGTTCTTC. The variable domain in full, with the rest retrieved from reference TRBV7-9 and TRBJ2-1, is DTGVSQNPRHKITKRGQNVTFRCDPISEHNRLYWYRQTLGQGPEFLTYFQNEAQLEKSRLLSDRFSAERPKGSFSTLEIQRTEQGDSAMYLCASRYRGSYNEQFFGPGTRLTVL.

J is TRBJ1-1 and V is TRBV18; D not certain. Between the trimmed V and J ends, which lost 5 bases and 3 bases, there was a span of 4 bases. Germline CDR1 is KGHSH and CDR2 is LQKENI. This CDR3 region has 11 residues. CDR3 in DNA: TGTGCCAGCTCATCTCACACTGAAGCTTTCTTT. Encoded protein: CASSSHTEAFF.

The chain is built from TRBV18 and TRBJ2-3, with D hard to call. With 2 bases removed from V and 5 bases from J, the gap between germline ends came to 5 bases. There are 12 residues in the CDR3. Germline-derived CDR1 and CDR2 are KGHSH and LQKENI. CDR3 sequence: CASSPFGDTQYF. The CDR3 DNA reads TGTGCCAGCTCACCATTTGGAGATACGCAGTATTTT.

The chain joins TRBV6-5 to TRBJ1-2; TRBD1 might be the D (6 bases). This CDR3 has 15 residues. Germline CDR1 and CDR2: MNHEY and SVGAGI. V shed 0 bases and J shed 4 bases, with 12 bases lying between them. CDR3 protein: CASSYSGGSLYGYTF. CDR3 in DNA: TGTGCCAGCAGTTACTCAGGGGGGTCTCTCTATGGCTACACCTTC.

The rearrangement links TRBV30 to TRBJ2-5; D not certain. The CDR3 spans 12 residues. The V end was cut by 3 bases, the J end by 7 bases, with 12 bases between. CDR1 is GTSNPN and CDR2 is SVGIG in the germline V gene (reference sequence). The chain's CDR3 is CAWRGPTGTQYF. The CDR3 coding sequence is TGTGCCTGGAGGGGTCCCACGGGGACCCAGTACTTC. The complete variable domain, with remaining parts taken from reference TRBV30 and TRBJ2-5, reads SQTIHQWPATLVQPVGSPLSLECTVEGTSNPNLYWYRQAAGRGLQLLFYSVGIGQISSEVPQNLSASRPQDRQFILSSKKLLLSDSGFYLCAWRGPTGTQYFGPGTRLLVL.

A single count supports this clone. The chain couples TRBV10-2 to TRBJ1-1; D gene unclear. The CDR3 runs 13 residues. The germline gives CDR1 WSHSY, CDR2 SAAADI. V shed 6 bases and J shed 3 bases, with 11 bases lying between them. CDR3 in amino acids: CASRRTDYTEAFF. The DNA of the CDR3 is TGCGCCAGCAGGAGGACGGACTACACTGAAGCTTTCTTT.

This chain links TRBV19 with TRBJ1-1; 8 bases are shared with TRBD1. The CDR3 runs to 15 residues. V trimming: 5 bases; J trimming: 3 bases; junction bases outside the gene matches: 8. Germline V CDR1 and CDR2: LNHDA, SQIVND (reference sequence). CDR3 sequence reads: CASSGQGAGDTEAFF. The CDR3 DNA sequence: TGTGCCAGTAGTGGCCAGGGGGCCGGTGACACTGAAGCTTTCTTT.

The V gene is TRBV19, the J gene TRBJ1-3, with 7 bases matching TRBD1. V lost 10 bases to trimming and J lost 4 bases; unmatched junction nucleotides: 19. The CDR3 has 17 residues. CDR1 LNHDA and CDR2 SQIVND come from the germline V gene (reference sequence). In DNA, the CDR3 is TGTGCCACCACACCTCCCGCCTCGACAGGGAAGGGAAACACCATATATTTT. Translated, it gives CATTPPASTGKGNTIYF. Complete variable domain (other parts from reference TRBV19 and TRBJ1-3): DGGITQSPKYLFRKEGQNVTLSCEQNLNHDAMYWYRQDPGQGLRLIYYSQIVNDFQKGDIAEGYSVSREKKESFPLTVTSAQKNPTAFYLCATTPPASTGKGNTIYFGEGSWLTVV.

The rearrangement uses TRBV6-6 and TRBJ1-1; D is uncertain. The CDR3 spans 15 residues. CDR1 and CDR2 from the germline V gene are MNHNY and SVGAGI (reference sequence). Trimming took off 1 base at V and 0 bases at J, with 9 bases between the two ends. The CDR3 DNA reads TGTGCCAGCAGTTACTTAGGACGGCTGAACACTGAAGCTTTCTTT. Amino acid sequence: CASSYLGRLNTEAFF.

V usage is TRBV6-5 and J usage is TRBJ2-1; D remains ambiguous. Germline V gives CDR1 MNHEY, CDR2 SVGAGI. Trimming removed 9 bases from V and 8 bases from J, with 14 bases in between. CDR3 length: 12 amino acids. The DNA for the CDR3 is TGTGCCAGTTTTACGCTTCCCCATGAGCAGTTCTTC. As protein: CASFTLPHEQFF.

V usage is TRBV4-3 and J usage is TRBJ1-1; 7 bases match TRBD1. Germline loops: CDR1 LGHNA, CDR2 YSLEER. This CDR3 spans 14 amino acids. Trimming removed 3 bases from V and 1 base from J; junction bases left unmatched: 2. Here the CDR3 DNA reads TGCGCCAGCAGCCATGGACAGGCGAACACTGAAGCTTTCTTT. This sequence encodes CASSHGQANTEAFF.

The chain employs TRBV11-2 and TRBJ2-7, with unresolved D. The CDR3 totals 16 residues. V was cut by 1 base and J by 0 bases, with 13 bases left in between. Germline V gene data show CDR1 as SGHAT and CDR2 as FQNNGV. CDR3 sequence reads: CASSLVRQRSSYEQYF. In DNA, the CDR3 is TGTGCCAGCAGCTTAGTACGTCAGAGGAGCTCCTACGAGCAGTACTTC.

The genes are TRBV6-1 and TRBJ2-4, with D hard to call. From germline, CDR1 is MNHNS and CDR2 SASEGT. Trimming took off 1 base at V and 0 bases at J, with 16 bases between the two ends. CDR3 size: 18 residues. Written as DNA, the CDR3 is TGTGCCAGCAGTGAAGAAGCAGGTCCATTTCTAGCCAAAAACATTCAGTACTTC. Residues: CASSEEAGPFLAKNIQYF.

CDR3 nucleotide sequence: TGCGCCAGCAGCCAGGGGACAGAAGAAAAACTGTTTTTT. This sequence encodes CASSQGTEEKLFF. J is TRBJ1-4 and V is TRBV5-1, with 7 positions matching TRBD1. CDR3 length: 13 amino acids. Germline CDR1 and CDR2: SGHRS and YFSETQ. V was pared by 4 bases and J by 8 bases, with 5 bases of the junction left unmatched.

The chain carries TRBV5-1 and TRBJ2-1, with D hard to call. V lost 0 bases and J lost 0, with 10 bases in between. This CDR3 region has 16 residues. CDR1 SGHRS and CDR2 YFSETQ come from the germline V gene. The CDR3 loop is CASSLGGQSSYNEQFF. For the CDR3, the DNA is TGCGCCAGCAGCTTGGGGGGTCAGAGCTCCTACAATGAGCAGTTCTTC.

The rearrangement links TRBV19 to TRBJ2-1; TRBD2 agrees at 9 bases. This CDR3 region has 14 residues. The germline V gene has CDR1 LNHDA and CDR2 SQIVND (reference sequence). After removal of 4 bases from V and 5 bases from J, the junction contained 3 bases not matched to a gene. Here the CDR3 reads CASSRSSGNNEQFF. The CDR3 bases are TGTGCCAGTAGTAGGTCTAGCGGGAACAATGAGCAGTTCTTC.

The J gene is TRBJ1-2, the V gene TRBV6-5; a possible D gene is TRBD1 (5 bases). Germline V lookup: CDR1 MNHEY, CDR2 SVGAGI. The CDR3 runs 15 residues. Trimming cost V 0 bases and J 5 bases, with 13 bases left between them. The CDR3 sequence: CASSYSIRGGYGYTF. CDR3 DNA sequence: TGTGCCAGCAGTTACTCGATACGGGGGGGGTATGGCTACACCTTC.

The chain links TRBV28 to TRBJ1-2; the match to TRBD1 covers 7 bases. Trimming removed 5 bases from V and 4 bases from J; junction bases left unmatched: 4. CDR1 is MDHEN, CDR2 SYDVKM, per germline. The CDR3 contains 13 residues. This CDR3 is CASSRDSSYGYTF. The CDR3 nucleotides are TGTGCCAGCAGTCGGGACAGCAGCTATGGCTACACCTTC.

The rearrangement uses TRBV11-2 and TRBJ1-1; unclear D gene. V lost 8 bases, J lost 4 bases, and 17 bases lay in between. Germline V gives CDR1 SGHAT, CDR2 FQNNGV. The CDR3 is made up of 14 amino acids. CDR3 in amino acids: CASGLSGGSTEAFF. Written as DNA, the CDR3 is TGTGCCAGCGGGTTGAGTGGAGGGAGCACTGAAGCTTTCTTT.

The V gene is TRBV1, the J gene TRBJ2-1; the table's D call, TRBD2, has no DNA check behind it. TRBV1 is flagged as a pseudogene. The CDR3 is made up of 22 amino acids. The chain's CDR3 is CTSSIRLPLPSGGTSSYNEQFF. In DNA form, the CDR3 reads TGCACCAGCAGCATTCGACTGCCTCTCCCTAGCGGGGGGACCAGCTCCTACAATGAGCAGTTCTTC.

The chain is built from TRBV5-1 and TRBJ2-6; D gene ambiguous. The germline V and J ends were trimmed by 4 bases and 0 bases, with 14 bases remaining between them. Germline V gives CDR1 SGHRS, CDR2 YFSETQ. This CDR3 is 17 amino acids long. This CDR3 is CASSRTNIYSGANVLTF. The CDR3 DNA reads TGCGCCAGCAGCCGGACGAATATTTACTCTGGGGCCAACGTCCTGACTTTC.

J is TRBJ1-1 and V is TRBV5-8; D is unresolved. Germline CDR1 and CDR2: SGHTS and YDEGEE. V was trimmed by 0 bases and J by 2 bases, leaving 11 bases between them. The CDR3 sequence is 15 residues long. The CDR3 reads CASSLEPYTNTEAFF. The CDR3 DNA sequence: TGTGCCAGCAGCTTGGAACCCTATACAAACACTGAAGCTTTCTTT.

This rearrangement joins TRBV4-1 to TRBJ1-1; D gene unclear. Germline V gene lookup returns CDR1 MGHRA and CDR2 YSYEKL. V was pared by 0 bases and J by 5 bases, with 13 bases between. The CDR3 covers 15 residues. CDR3 residues: CASSQDFGRVTEAFF. CDR3 nucleotides: TGCGCCAGCAGCCAAGATTTCGGTAGGGTTACTGAAGCTTTCTTT.

The chain's CDR3 is CASSEYGVSGNTIYF. The CDR3 coding sequence is TGTGCCAGCAGTGAATACGGGGTTAGCGGAAACACCATATATTTT. The rearrangement links TRBV2 to TRBJ1-3; D not resolved. The CDR3 runs 15 residues. V gave up 2 bases and J gave up 4 bases, with 12 bases separating them. Germline assignment: CDR1 SNHLY and CDR2 FYNNEI.

V usage is TRBV5-1 and J usage is TRBJ1-3, with D maybe TRBD1 (6 bases). The CDR3 totals 17 residues. Germline V lookup: CDR1 SGHRS, CDR2 YFSETQ. Trimming left V 5 bases short and J 3 bases short, with 21 bases between. CDR3 nucleotide sequence: TGCGCCAGCAGTGGGGCAGGGGCCAATTCGGGTGGAAACACCATATATTTT. This encodes CASSGAGANSGGNTIYF.

The DNA of the CDR3 is TGTGCCAGCAGTTCATCGGGGGTAGTGGGTGGCTACACCTTC. The encoded protein is CASSSSGVVGGYTF. The chain links TRBV27 to TRBJ1-2; TRBD1 is a possible D gene (5 bases). From germline, CDR1 is MNHEY and CDR2 SMNVEV (reference sequence). This CDR3 spans 14 amino acids. The V and J ends lost 4 bases and 7 bases respectively, with 16 bases between them.